This is a list of T cell receptor beta chains from one sample in a study of beta chain features in type 1 diabetes. Profiled with immunoSEQ multiplex PCR; TCRdb holds only in-frame clones, not every one. The table includes approximately 240,000 clones, around 15% detected once. Sequencing input: naive CD4+ T cells from blood. The receptors shown here come from a man aged 25-45 years with type 1 diabetes. The CDR3 runs from the conserved cysteine through the conserved F or W. A D gene is named only where the DNA matches it firmly. Size tells how often a clone was seen (once, few, many) or the class of an expanded clone, and some rows leave it out.

CDR3 protein,D gene,V gene,clone size
CARRDSKETQYF,NA,TRBV30,few
CASSKVGEQFF,NA,TRBV19,few
CSAGLGLARFF,TRBD2,TRBV29-1,NA
CASSDDSEQYF,NA,TRBV2,NA
CASSLARWGLPLVYEQYF,NA,TRBV7-8,NA
CASSPNRTSYEQYF,NA,TRBV7-7,NA
CASSDSQETQYF,NA,TRBV2,few
CAWSVNSQETQYF,NA,TRBV30,NA
CASSLAGTETQYF,NA,TRBV7-2,NA
CASSRGEETQYF,NA,TRBV7-9,few
CASSLAAYGGELFF,NA,TRBV7-9,NA
CASGTPRDRPSSYEQYF,TRBD1,TRBV7-9,few
CASSGRTSSYEQYF,NA,TRBV7-2,NA
CASSVAGHYGYTF,NA,TRBV25-1,NA
CSVDLQTNTEAFF,NA,TRBV29-1,few
CATSLVVNTEAFF,NA,TRBV15,NA
CASSYSPGYEQFF,NA,TRBV6-5,NA
CASSLGQGAQPQHF,TRBD1,TRBV7-8,NA
CATSRDQVITEAFF,NA,TRBV15,NA
CAIRGGAGTYSYEQYF,NA,TRBV10-3,few
CASSSTGAETQYF,TRBD1,TRBV2,NA
CASSPRGLAGGDEQFF,TRBD2,TRBV7-9,NA
CSAKGSGPGTDTQYF,NA,TRBV29-1,NA
CASSLTPGNTGELFF,NA,TRBV28,once
CASMRAPNTGELFF,NA,TRBV27,few
CASSYGPLLQFF,NA,TRBV14,few
CASSDFGQPGANVLTF,NA,TRBV21-1,few
CSVERGVETQYF,NA,TRBV29-1,NA
CATSTGISGNTIYF,NA,TRBV7-2,few
CASSEAYGYTF,NA,TRBV2,NA
CAWEYQGGETQYF,NA,TRBV30,few
CASSSSGMVYEQYF,TRBD2,TRBV7-2,NA
CASRRPQGTGRYEQFF,TRBD1,TRBV23-1,few
CASSLDRLVGDTQYF,NA,TRBV7-2,few
CSVQRDRGYNEQFF,TRBD1,TRBV29-1,NA
CASSGLAGGETQYF,TRBD2,TRBV7-9,few
CVISSYNEQFF,NA,TRBV30,few
CASSLAGTASLNEQFF,TRBD1,TRBV5-1,NA
CSVEDRTGGSYEQYF,TRBD1,TRBV29-1,few
CASSLANAKADTQYF,NA,TRBV7-2,few
CASSQEVSGKYEQYF,TRBD2,TRBV4-2,NA
CASSQRQTNQETQYF,NA,TRBV4-1,few
CASRRGANSYNEQFF,NA,TRBV6-4,few